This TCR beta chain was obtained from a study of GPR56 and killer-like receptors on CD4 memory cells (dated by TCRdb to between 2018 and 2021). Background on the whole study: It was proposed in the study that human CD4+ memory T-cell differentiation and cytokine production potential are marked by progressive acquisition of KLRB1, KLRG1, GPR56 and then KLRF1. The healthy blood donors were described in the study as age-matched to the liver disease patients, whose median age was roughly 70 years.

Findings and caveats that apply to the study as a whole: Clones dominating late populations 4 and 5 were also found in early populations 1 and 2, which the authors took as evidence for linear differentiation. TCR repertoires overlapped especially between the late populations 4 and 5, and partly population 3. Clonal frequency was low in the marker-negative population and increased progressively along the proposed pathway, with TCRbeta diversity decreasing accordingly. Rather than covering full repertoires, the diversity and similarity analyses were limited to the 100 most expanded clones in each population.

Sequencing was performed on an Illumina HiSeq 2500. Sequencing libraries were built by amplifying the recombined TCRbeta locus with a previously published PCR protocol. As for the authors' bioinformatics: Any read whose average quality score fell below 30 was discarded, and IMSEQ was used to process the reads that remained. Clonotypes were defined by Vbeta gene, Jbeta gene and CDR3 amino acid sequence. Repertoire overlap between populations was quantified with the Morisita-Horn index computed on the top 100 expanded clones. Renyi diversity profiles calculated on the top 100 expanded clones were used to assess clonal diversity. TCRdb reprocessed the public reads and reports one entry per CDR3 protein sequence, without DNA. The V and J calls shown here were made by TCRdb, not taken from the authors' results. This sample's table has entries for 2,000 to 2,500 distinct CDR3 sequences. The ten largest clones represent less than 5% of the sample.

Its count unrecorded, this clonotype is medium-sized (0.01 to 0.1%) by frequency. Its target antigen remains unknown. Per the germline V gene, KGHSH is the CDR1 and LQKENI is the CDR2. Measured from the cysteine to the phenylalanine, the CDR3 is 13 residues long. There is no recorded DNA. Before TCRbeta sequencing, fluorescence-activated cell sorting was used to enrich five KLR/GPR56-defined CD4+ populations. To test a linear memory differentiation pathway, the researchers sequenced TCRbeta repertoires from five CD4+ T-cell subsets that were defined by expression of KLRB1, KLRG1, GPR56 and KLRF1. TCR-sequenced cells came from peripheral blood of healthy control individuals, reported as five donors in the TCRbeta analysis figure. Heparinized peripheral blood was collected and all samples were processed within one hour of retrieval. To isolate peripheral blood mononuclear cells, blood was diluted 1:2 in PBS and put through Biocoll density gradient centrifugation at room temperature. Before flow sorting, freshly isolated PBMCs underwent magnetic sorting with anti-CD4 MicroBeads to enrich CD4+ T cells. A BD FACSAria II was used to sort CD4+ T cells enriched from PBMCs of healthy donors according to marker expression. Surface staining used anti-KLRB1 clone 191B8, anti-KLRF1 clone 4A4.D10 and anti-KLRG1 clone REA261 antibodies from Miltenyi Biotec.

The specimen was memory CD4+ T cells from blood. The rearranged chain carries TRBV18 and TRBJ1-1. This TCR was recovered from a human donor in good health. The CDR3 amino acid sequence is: CASSPGLNTEAFF.